Following are 11 T cell receptor beta chains from one sample sequenced in a study of graft-versus-host responses after intestinal transplantation (dated by TCRdb to about 2021). Antigens for these TCRs are unknown. The library was obtained by the immunoSEQ multiplex PCR assay. This is the immuneACCESS table as TCRdb keeps it, with only in-frame sequences that have V and J called. A part of the clones is gone; compared with another copy, unresolved V genes explain less than half, and the rest is unexplained. The sample contains tens of thousands of clones, 90% to 95% of them found a single time. Together, the top ten hold less than 0.65% of the sample. The sample's time point label is to be understood as: cells obtained before transplantation from donor or recipient. Material: unstimulated CD8+ T cells sorted from spleen or lymph node cells, obtained before intestinal transplant. The receptors were sampled from a human donor who received an intestinal transplant.

The CDR3 region is CASSLGTRETQYF. The CDR3 DNA sequence: TGTGCCAGCTCCCTCGGGACAAGGGAGACCCAGTACTTC. This rearrangement joins TRBV18 to TRBJ2-5; the D gene is possibly TRBD1 (6 bases). Germline CDR1 and CDR2: KGHSH and LQKENI. CDR3 length: 13 residues. V dropped 6 bases and J dropped 5 bases, with 13 bases sitting between them.

The gene calls are TRBV19 and TRBJ2-3; D remains unclear. The CDR3 loop spans 15 amino acids. The germline V gene encodes CDR1 LNHDA and CDR2 SQIVND (reference sequence). Trimming stripped 3 bases from V and 5 bases from J, with 15 bases between. Here the CDR3 reads CASSMGLAGKDTQYF. The CDR3, as DNA: TGTGCCAGTAGTATGGGGTTAGCTGGTAAAGATACGCAGTATTTT.

The chain joins TRBV6-5 to TRBJ2-7; maybe TRBD2 (6 bases). V was cut by 4 bases and J by 4 bases, with 8 bases left in between. The V gene's germline CDR1 is MNHEY and CDR2 SVGAGI. The CDR3 is 12 residues long. The CDR3 DNA reads as TGTGCCAGCAGTTCGGGACTGTACGAGCAGTACTTC. This codes for CASSSGLYEQYF.

In DNA, the CDR3 is TGTGCCAGCAGCGTAGAGGCAGGGGGCGATGAGCAGTTCTTC. Translation: CASSVEAGGDEQFF. This chain connects TRBV9 to TRBJ2-1; the match to TRBD1 covers 8 bases. This CDR3 has 14 amino acids. V lost 0 bases to trimming and J lost 8 bases; unmatched junction nucleotides: 4. The germline V gene has CDR1 SGDLS and CDR2 YYNGEE.

The chain has TRBV19 and TRBJ2-5; D possibly corresponds to TRBD2 (5 bases). Germline V gene lookup returns CDR1 LNHDA and CDR2 SQIVND (reference sequence). This CDR3 contains 14 residues. V was shortened by 5 bases and J by 5 bases, with 15 bases between the two germline ends. CDR3 loop: CASSLLGSGETQYF. CDR3 coding DNA: TGTGCCAGTAGTCTGCTAGGGAGTGGTGAGACCCAGTACTTC. Full variable domain (rest looked up from reference TRBV19 and TRBJ2-5): DGGITQSPKYLFRKEGQNVTLSCEQNLNHDAMYWYRQDPGQGLRLIYYSQIVNDFQKGDIAEGYSVSREKKESFPLTVTSAQKNPTAFYLCASSLLGSGETQYFGPGTRLLVL.

The V gene is TRBV27, the J gene TRBJ2-5, with TRBD1 identical over 7 bases. The junction had 15 bases not matched to a gene; V was cut back by 7 bases and J by 1 base. The CDR3 spans 17 residues. Per the germline V gene, CDR1 is MNHEY and CDR2 is SMNVEV (reference sequence). The CDR3 loop reads CASTQRSDPGGQETQYF. CDR3 nucleotides: TGTGCCAGCACCCAACGATCGGACCCAGGGGGCCAAGAGACCCAGTACTTC.

This chain joins TRBV13 and TRBJ2-7, with 7 bases fitting TRBD2. V lost 3 bases to trimming and J lost 2 bases; unmatched junction nucleotides: 1. This CDR3 is 13 amino acids long. The germline V gene has CDR1 PRHDT and CDR2 FYEKMQ (reference sequence). The CDR3 nucleotides read TGTGCCAGCAGCTTGGGGGGGACCTACGAGCAGTACTTC. Translated: CASSLGGTYEQYF.

Concerning this clone: Relative to the germline gene, one junction end is altered; a read error may explain this. This chain connects TRBV25-1 to TRBJ2-5; a possible D gene is TRBD2 (6 bases). Germline lookup yields CDR1 MGHDK and CDR2 SYGVNS. This CDR3 is 14 amino acids long. The CDR3 sequence: CASSELGLQEAQYF. CDR3 bases: TGTGCCAGCAGTGAATTGGGACTTCAAGAGGCCCAGTACTTC.

The gene calls are TRBV27 and TRBJ2-1; no reliable D call. Deletions cut 5 bases from V and 7 bases from J, with 21 bases between. CDR1 and CDR2 from the germline V gene are MNHEY and SMNVEV (reference sequence). The CDR3 has 16 residues. In DNA form, the CDR3 reads TGTGCCAGCAGTCCGTTCTCCGGATTCGACGGGAATGAGCAGTTCTTC. It translates to CASSPFSGFDGNEQFF.

V usage is TRBV27 and J usage is TRBJ2-3; 8 bases agree with TRBD2. Germline assignment: CDR1 MNHEY and CDR2 SMNVEV (reference sequence). After removal of 6 bases from V and 4 bases from J, the junction contained 12 bases not matched to a gene. The CDR3 covers 16 residues. The CDR3 region is CASSPPGLGGSDTQYF. The DNA of the CDR3 is TGTGCCAGCAGCCCCCCGGGACTAGGGGGTTCAGATACGCAGTATTTT.

The chain employs TRBV27 and TRBJ2-7; D is undetermined. The CDR3 sequence is 13 residues long. Germline V lookup: CDR1 MNHEY, CDR2 SMNVEV (reference sequence). The V end lost 6 bases, the J end lost 3 bases, and 12 bases lay between the germline ends. The CDR3 DNA follows: TGTGCCAGCAGCTATGGTTCGTTCTACGAGCAGTACTTC. It is translated as CASSYGSFYEQYF.